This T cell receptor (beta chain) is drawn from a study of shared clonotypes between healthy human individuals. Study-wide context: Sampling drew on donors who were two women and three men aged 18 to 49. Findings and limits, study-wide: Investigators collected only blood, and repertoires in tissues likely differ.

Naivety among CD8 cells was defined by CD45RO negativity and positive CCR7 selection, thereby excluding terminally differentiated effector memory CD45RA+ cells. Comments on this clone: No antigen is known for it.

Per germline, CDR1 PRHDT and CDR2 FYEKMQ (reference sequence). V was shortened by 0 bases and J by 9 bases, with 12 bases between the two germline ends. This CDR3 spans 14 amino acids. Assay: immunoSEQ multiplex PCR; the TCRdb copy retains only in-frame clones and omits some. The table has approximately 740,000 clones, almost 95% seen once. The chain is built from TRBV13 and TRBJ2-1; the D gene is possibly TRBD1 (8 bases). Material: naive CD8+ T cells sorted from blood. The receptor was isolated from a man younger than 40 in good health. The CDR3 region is CASSLGDREGEQFF. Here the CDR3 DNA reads TGTGCCAGCAGCTTAGGGGACAGGGAGGGTGAGCAGTTCTTC.